These 29 T cell receptor beta chains originate from one sample sequenced in a study of beta chain features in type 1 diabetes. Sequenced material consisted of expressed TCRB transcripts (all of the isolated RNA was reverse transcribed). Profiled with immunoSEQ multiplex PCR; TCRdb holds only in-frame clones, not every one. The repertoire holds about 240,000 clones, with 25% to 30% as singletons. Sequencing input: central memory CD4+ T cells from blood. The receptor set was obtained from a man aged 30 to 45 in good health.

This rearrangement joins TRBV5-6 to TRBJ2-7, with TRBD2 matching over 13 bases. The CDR3 covers 18 residues. V was clipped by 3 bases and J by 0 bases; unmatched bases: 9. Germline CDR1 is SGHDT and CDR2 is YYEEEE. The CDR3 spells CASSSLGTSGDFSYEQYF. CDR3 coding DNA: TGTGCCAGCAGCTCGCTGGGGACTAGCGGGGACTTCTCCTACGAGCAGTACTTC.

In its sample, this clone was seen a few times. The rearrangement links TRBV2 to TRBJ2-2; D is ambiguous. The V gene's germline CDR1 is SNHLY and CDR2 FYNNEI. The CDR3 has 13 residues. The V gene lost 3 bases and the J gene lost 5 bases, with 7 bases spanning the gap. This CDR3 reads CASSEVSTGELFF. The CDR3 bases are TGTGCCAGCAGTGAGGTCTCGACCGGGGAGCTGTTTTTT.

The chain recombines TRBV30 with TRBJ2-5, with 7 bases identical to TRBD1. Germline values: CDR1 GTSNPN, CDR2 SVGIG (reference sequence). CDR3 length equals 15 residues. Losses at the gene ends were 2 bases for V and 4 bases for J; bases not matched to a gene: 10. The CDR3 sequence: CAWSQAGQVGETQYF. CDR3 coding DNA: TGTGCCTGGAGTCAGGCTGGACAGGTCGGAGAGACCCAGTACTTC.

In this sample, this clone turned up a few times. The chain carries TRBV5-4 and TRBJ2-5; either TRBD1 or TRBD2 may fit D (6 bases each). V lost 4 bases, J lost 4 bases, and 17 bases lay in between. Germline V gives CDR1 SGHNT, CDR2 YYREEE (reference sequence). The CDR3 is 15 amino acids. CDR3 nucleotide sequence: TGTGCCAGCAGCCATTGGGAAAGGGGGGCAGAGACCCAGTACTTC. Translation: CASSHWERGAETQYF. The variable domain in full, with the rest retrieved from reference TRBV5-4 and TRBJ2-5, is ETGVTQSPTHLIKTRGQQVTLRCSSQSGHNTVSWYQQALGQGPQFIFQYYREEENGRGNFPPRFSGLQFPNYSSELNVNALELDDSALYLCASSHWERGAETQYFGPGTRLLVL.

The V call is TRBV30, the J call TRBJ1-2, with D hard to call. Germline V gene lookup returns CDR1 GTSNPN and CDR2 SVGIG (reference sequence). The CDR3 sequence is 15 residues long. The germline V and J ends were trimmed by 1 base and 1 base, with 13 bases remaining between them. DNA for the CDR3: TGTGCCTGGAGTGACACCCCTGGCGGTAACTATGGCTACACCTTC. Its protein is CAWSDTPGGNYGYTF. Drawing the rest from reference TRBV30 and TRBJ1-2, the complete variable domain is SQTIHQWPATLVQPVGSPLSLECTVEGTSNPNLYWYRQAAGRGLQLLFYSVGIGQISSEVPQNLSASRPQDRQFILSSKKLLLSDSGFYLCAWSDTPGGNYGYTFGSGTRLTVV.

This rearrangement joins TRBV5-1 to TRBJ2-1; D is unclear. This CDR3 is 16 amino acids long. Trimming took 5 bases from V and 3 from J, leaving 18 bases between them. CDR1 is SGHRS and CDR2 is YFSETQ in the germline V gene. CDR3: CASSYSDDPRYNEQFF. The CDR3 bases are TGCGCCAGCAGTTACTCAGATGACCCCCGCTACAATGAGCAGTTCTTC.

This chain joins TRBV7-2 and TRBJ1-2; TRBD1 is a possible D gene (5 bases). The CDR3 sequence is 14 residues long. Germline lookup yields CDR1 SGHTA and CDR2 FQGNSA. Trimming removed 2 bases from V and 2 bases from J, with 9 bases in between. The CDR3 is CASSLLGANYGYTF. The CDR3 DNA reads TGTGCCAGCAGCTTACTAGGGGCAAACTATGGCTACACCTTC.

With regard to this clone: Different DNA sequences within this sample yield the same CDR3. V is TRBV29-1 and J is TRBJ2-6; 7 bases fit TRBD1. Trimming took 7 bases from V and 1 from J; bases not matched to a gene: 10. From germline, CDR1 is SQVTM and CDR2 ANQGSEA. There are 16 residues in the CDR3. The CDR3 DNA reads TGCAGCGCTGTAGAGGGGGCGGGTTCTGGGGCCAACGTCCTGACTTTC. Amino acid sequence: CSAVEGAGSGANVLTF.

This clone was seen a few times. This rearrangement joins TRBV7-2 to TRBJ2-1; TRBD1 matches at 10 bases. There are 15 residues in the CDR3. After removal of 4 bases from V and 8 bases from J, the junction contained 8 bases not matched to a gene. Per the germline V gene, CDR1 is SGHTA and CDR2 is FQGNSA. CDR3 in amino acids: CASSSRTGGRDEQFF. The CDR3 bases are TGTGCCAGCAGCTCTCGGACAGGGGGTAGGGATGAGCAGTTCTTC. Full variable domain (outside the CDR3, taken from reference TRBV7-2 and TRBJ2-1): GAGVSQSPSNKVTEKGKDVELRCDPISGHTALYWYRQSLGQGLEFLIYFQGNSAPDKSGLPSDRFSAERTGGSVSTLTIQRTQQEDSAVYLCASSSRTGGRDEQFFGPGTRLTVL.

This clone was observed many times. The CDR3 loop reads CASSPDRGRTQYF. CDR3 bases: TGTGCCAGCAGCCCGGACAGGGGGAGGACCCAGTACTTC. The chain uses TRBV14 and TRBJ2-5; 10 nucleotides line up with TRBD1. Germline CDR1 SGHDN, CDR2 FVKESK. The CDR3 is 13 amino acids. Germline trimming cut 4 bases from V and 7 bases from J; bases unmatched to any gene: 3.

This clone was picked up a small number of times. The chain links TRBV25-1 to TRBJ2-5; possibly TRBD1 for D (5 bases). The CDR3 loop spans 16 amino acids. Germline V lookup: CDR1 MGHDK, CDR2 SYGVNS. V lost 4 bases and J 5 bases, leaving 20 bases between the germline ends. This chain's CDR3 is CASSAQGSGFAETQYF. The CDR3, as DNA: TGTGCCAGCAGTGCCCAGGGATCCGGGTTCGCGGAGACCCAGTACTTC.

The V call is TRBV30, the J call TRBJ2-5; D is undetermined. The CDR3 has 11 residues. The germline V and J ends were trimmed by 5 bases and 11 bases, with 15 bases remaining between them. The germline CDR1 and CDR2 sequences are GTSNPN and SVGIG (reference sequence). The DNA of the CDR3 is TGTGCCTGGGGTCCCACTCCAGTGCAGTACTTC. It yields the protein CAWGPTPVQYF.

The CDR3 is CASSQEDSGYVGYTF. The CDR3, as DNA: TGTGCCAGCAGCCAGGAGGACAGCGGTTATGTTGGCTACACCTTC. This rearrangement joins TRBV14 to TRBJ1-2, with D maybe TRBD1 (6 bases). The germline V gene has CDR1 SGHDN and CDR2 FVKESK. There are 15 residues in the CDR3. The V end was cut by 3 bases, the J end by 7 bases, with 18 bases between.

This sequence joins TRBV20-1 and TRBJ2-1; D uncertain. The CDR3 covers 11 residues. The ends were cut back, 6 bases at V and 4 bases at J, with 7 bases in the middle. CDR1 and CDR2 (germline): DFQATT, SNEGSKA (reference sequence). CDR3 in DNA: TGCAGTGCCCCCTATTACAATGAGCAGTTCTTC. Encoded protein: CSAPYYNEQFF.

In this sample, this clone turned up a few times. The V gene is TRBV11-2, the J gene TRBJ1-1; D gene uncertain. CDR3 length equals 13 residues. CDR1 and CDR2 (germline): SGHAT, FQNNGV. V gave up 5 bases and J gave up 1 base, with 8 bases separating them. The CDR3 DNA sequence: TGTGCCAGCAGCCGCACCGAGAACACTGAAGCTTTCTTT. Encoded protein: CASSRTENTEAFF.

In this sample, this clone turned up a few times. The chain joins TRBV10-3 to TRBJ1-5, with D possibly matching TRBD1 (6 bases). Trimming pared 8 bases from V and 3 bases from J, leaving 8 bases between. The CDR3 has 12 amino acids. Germline loops: CDR1 ENHRY, CDR2 SYGVKD. CDR3 amino acids: CAIGQNNQPQHF. DNA of the CDR3: TGTGCCATCGGACAGAACAATCAGCCCCAGCATTTT.

This clone came up many times. V gene TRBV28 combines with J gene TRBJ2-7; 9 nucleotides line up with TRBD1. This CDR3 region has 13 residues. V shed 8 bases, J shed 5 bases, and the junction held 7 bases outside the gene matches. CDR1 MDHEN and CDR2 SYDVKM come from the germline V gene. DNA of the CDR3: TGTGCCAGCTTTGGGACAGGGCTGAACGAGCAGTACTTC. This encodes CASFGTGLNEQYF.

This clone was observed a handful of times. The chain has TRBV29-1 and TRBJ2-1, with 9 bases matching TRBD1. The germline gives CDR1 SQVTM, CDR2 ANQGSEA. CDR3 length: 15 amino acids. After removal of 6 bases from V and 9 bases from J, the junction contained 15 bases not matched to a gene. CDR3 region: CSVREDGQGRSEQFF. CDR3 in DNA: TGCAGCGTCCGAGAGGATGGACAGGGGCGTAGTGAGCAGTTCTTC.

This clone was detected a few times. The sample has other DNA sequences that encode this CDR3 too. This chain connects TRBV30 to TRBJ2-3; D remains unclear. This CDR3 contains 13 residues. Germline V lookup: CDR1 GTSNPN, CDR2 SVGIG (reference sequence). V lost 0 bases and J lost 1, with 5 bases in between. DNA for the CDR3: TGTGCCTGGAGTGTTCAGGGCACAGATACGCAGTATTTT. Protein: CAWSVQGTDTQYF.

The gene calls are TRBV29-1 and TRBJ2-3; 8 nucleotides line up with TRBD2. Germline values: CDR1 SQVTM, CDR2 ANQGSEA. Germline trimming cut 7 bases from V and 1 base from J; bases unmatched to any gene: 10. This CDR3 spans 15 amino acids. CDR3 coding DNA: TGCAGCGCCCCCAAGGGTAGCGGGGGCACAGATACGCAGTATTTT. This translates into CSAPKGSGGTDTQYF.

This clone was picked up many times. This chain links TRBV2 with TRBJ2-3, with 12 bases identical to TRBD2. The CDR3 is 17 amino acids. Germline trimming cut 1 base from V and 2 bases from J; bases unmatched to any gene: 4. Germline V gene sequence: CDR1 SNHLY, CDR2 FYNNEI. CDR3 coding DNA: TGTGCCAGCAGTGAAGGGTCTAGCGGGAGGGCCACAGATACGCAGTATTTT. The encoded protein is CASSEGSSGRATDTQYF. Looking up the rest from reference TRBV2 and TRBJ2-3 gives the full variable domain: EPEVTQTPSHQVTQMGQEVILRCVPISNHLYFYWYRQILGQKVEFLVSFYNNEISEKSEIFDDQFSVERPDGSNFTLKIRSTKLEDSAMYFCASSEGSSGRATDTQYFGPGTRLTVL.

The V call is TRBV30, the J call TRBJ1-5; maybe TRBD1 (6 bases). Germline V lookup: CDR1 GTSNPN, CDR2 SVGIG (reference sequence). The V end lost 3 bases, the J end lost 0 bases, and 9 bases lay between the germline ends. The CDR3 contains 14 residues. CDR3 coding DNA: TGTGCCTGGAGGCAGGGGACTAGCAATCAGCCCCAGCATTTT. Protein product: CAWRQGTSNQPQHF.

This clone showed up just a few times. J is TRBJ1-2 and V is TRBV7-9, with D possibly being TRBD1 (5 bases). The CDR3 consists of 11 residues. Germline V CDR1 and CDR2: SEHNR, FQNEAQ (reference sequence). The germline V and J ends were trimmed by 6 bases and 8 bases, with 10 bases remaining between them. In nucleotides, the CDR3 is TGTGCCAGCAGTAAGGGGAACGGCTACACCTTC. As protein: CASSKGNGYTF.

The chain couples TRBV9 to TRBJ2-3; D gene unclear. Germline loops: CDR1 SGDLS, CDR2 YYNGEE. This CDR3 is built from 16 residues. V lost 0 bases and J 0 bases, leaving 11 bases between the germline ends. CDR3 coding DNA: TGTGCCAGCAGCGTAGGCGGACGGCTTAGCACAGATACGCAGTATTTT. This codes for CASSVGGRLSTDTQYF.

This chain links TRBV7-2 with TRBJ2-7, with D possibly being TRBD2 (6 bases). The V end was cut by 5 bases, the J end by 5 bases, with 13 bases between. The germline V gene has CDR1 SGHTA and CDR2 FQGNSA. The CDR3 is made up of 13 amino acids. The CDR3 protein is CASSELATHEQYF. The CDR3 DNA reads as TGTGCCAGCAGCGAGCTAGCGACCCACGAGCAGTACTTC.

There are many counts of this clone. This chain connects TRBV27 to TRBJ2-1; possible D gene TRBD1, 6 bases. CDR3 length: 14 amino acids. Trimming removed 5 bases at V and 8 bases at J, with 16 bases between. Germline V gene lookup returns CDR1 MNHEY and CDR2 SMNVEV (reference sequence). The CDR3 DNA is TGTGCCAGCAGTCACGGACAGCCGGTGGATGAGCAGTTCTTC. Its translation is CASSHGQPVDEQFF.

V gene TRBV7-2 combines with J gene TRBJ1-5; D is ambiguous. The germline V gene has CDR1 SGHTA and CDR2 FQGNSA. The length of the CDR3 is 15 residues. V lost 4 bases, J lost 0 bases, and 10 bases lay in between. The CDR3 is CASSSYDNSNQPQHF. The DNA of the CDR3 is TGTGCCAGCAGCTCCTACGACAATAGCAATCAGCCCCAGCATTTT.

This chain connects TRBV15 to TRBJ1-2; D is possibly TRBD1 (5 bases). Germline CDR1 and CDR2: LNHNV and YYDKDF (reference sequence). The V end lost 0 bases, the J end lost 8 bases, and 16 bases lay between the germline ends. The CDR3 has 15 residues. CDR3 DNA sequence: TGTGCCACCAGCAGAGATCAGGGCCGAACAAGCGGCTACACCTTC. Encoded protein: CATSRDQGRTSGYTF. Drawing the rest from reference TRBV15 and TRBJ1-2, the complete variable domain is DAMVIQNPRYQVTQFGKPVTLSCSQTLNHNVMYWYQQKSSQAPKLLFHYYDKDFNNEADTPDNFQSRRPNTSFCFLDIRSPGLGDTAMYLCATSRDQGRTSGYTFGSGTRLTVV.

This clone occurred a few times. The chain carries TRBV2 and TRBJ2-1, with D unclear. Between the trimmed V and J ends, which lost 10 bases and 4 bases, there was a span of 11 bases. The CDR3 has 12 amino acids. Germline lookup yields CDR1 SNHLY and CDR2 FYNNEI. The CDR3 DNA reads TGTGCCACTTCGTCACAGTACAATGAGCAGTTCTTC. It yields the protein CATSSQYNEQFF. Combining the CDR3 with reference TRBV2 and TRBJ2-1 gives the whole variable domain EPEVTQTPSHQVTQMGQEVILRCVPISNHLYFYWYRQILGQKVEFLVSFYNNEISEKSEIFDDQFSVERPDGSNFTLKIRSTKLEDSAMYFCATSSQYNEQFFGPGTRLTVL.